What follows is one T cell receptor beta chain and its context. Its target is unknown. V was trimmed by 3 bases and J by 1 base, leaving 12 bases between them. The CDR3 contains 15 residues. The V gene's germline CDR1 is SEHNR and CDR2 FQNEAQ (reference sequence). The assay was immunoSEQ multiplex PCR, and TCRdb's table has in-frame clones only and misses some. The sample has roughly 76,000 clones; nearly 90% are singletons. This specimen belongs to a study of T cell responses to AZD1222 COVID-19 vaccine. Overall study findings and caveats: Donors, mostly white British, included more females; clonal diversity was possibly underestimated. Scientists sampled the repertoires only once the peak T cell response had passed.

Sequenced material: peripheral blood, taken on day 0 of AZD1222 vaccination. The TCR comes from an adult in good health. The chain links TRBV7-9 to TRBJ1-1, with D unclear. The CDR3: CASSFGTVGNTEAFF. As DNA, the CDR3 is TGTGCCAGCAGCTTTGGAACTGTGGGGAACACTGAAGCTTTCTTT.